The 21 T cell receptor beta chains below come from one sample, sequenced in a study of CD8 T cells in Susac syndrome. Reverse transcription of 0.5 to 1 ug RNA was performed with random hexamers. TCRdb ran MiXCR on the immunoSEQ multiplex PCR reads and lists one entry per CDR3 protein. There are 95,000 to 150,000 distinct CDR3 sequences in the sample; 96% occur only once, and roughly 0.14% lies in the top ten. Sequenced: CD4+ T cells from PBMCs. The receptors were gathered from a human donor with Susac syndrome.

The chain links TRBV5-1 to TRBJ2-7; D unresolved. CDR1 is SGHRS and CDR2 is YFSETQ in the germline V gene. The germline V and J ends were trimmed by 1 base and 3 bases, with 8 bases remaining between them. This CDR3 is 13 amino acids long. The CDR3 loop is CASSLSQDYEQYF. The CDR3 DNA follows: TGCGCCAGCAGCTTGTCGCAGGACTACGAGCAGTACTTC.

The J gene is TRBJ2-7, the V gene TRBV10-3, with 7 bases lining up with TRBD1. Losses at the gene ends were 4 bases for V and 0 bases for J; bases not matched to a gene: 6. The CDR3 runs 15 residues. CDR1 and CDR2 from the germline V gene are ENHRY and SYGVKD. The chain's CDR3 is CAISAGQVSSYEQYF. The CDR3 DNA sequence: TGTGCCATCAGTGCCGGACAGGTGAGCTCCTACGAGCAGTACTTC.

This sequence joins TRBV7-3 and TRBJ1-4, with a weak D call TRBD1 (6 bases). Trimming cost V 7 bases and J 7 bases, with 16 bases left between them. Germline V CDR1 and CDR2: SGHTA, FQGTGA. The CDR3 contains 14 residues. The CDR3 here is CASTRYGTLEKLFF. The CDR3 bases are TGTGCCAGCACCCGATACGGGACACTTGAAAAACTGTTTTTT. The full variable domain, with the rest looked up from reference TRBV7-3 and TRBJ1-4, is GAGVSQTPSNKVTEKGKYVELRCDPISGHTALYWYRQSLGQGPEFLIYFQGTGAADDSGLPNDRFFAVRPEGSVSTLKIQRTERGDSAVYLCASTRYGTLEKLFFGSGTQLSVL.

This chain uses TRBV12-3 or TRBV12-4 with TRBJ2-5; perhaps TRBD2 as D (5 bases). V lost 3 bases and J lost 5, with 10 bases in between. The CDR3 is 13 amino acids. This chain's CDR3 is CASSFARVETQYF. For the CDR3, the DNA is TGTGCCAGCAGTTTTGCGAGGGTGGAGACCCAGTACTTC.

The chain uses TRBV28 and TRBJ2-7; possibly TRBD1 for D (5 bases). The V gene lost 8 bases and the J gene lost 2 bases, with 16 bases spanning the gap. CDR1 and CDR2 (germline): MDHEN, SYDVKM. The CDR3 runs to 14 residues. The CDR3, as DNA: TGTGCCAGCTCCGCGACAGTCACTGCCTACGAGCAGTACTTC. Its protein is CASSATVTAYEQYF.

The chain recombines TRBV7-9 with TRBJ1-2; D not resolved. From germline, CDR1 is SEHNR and CDR2 FQNEAQ (reference sequence). Trimming shortened V by 4 bases and J by 4 bases, and 13 bases separated the two germline ends. The CDR3 is 14 amino acids. CDR3 in amino acids: CASSSDGSAYGYTF. The DNA for the CDR3 is TGTGCCAGCAGCTCGGACGGTTCTGCCTATGGCTACACCTTC.

The V gene is TRBV20-1, the J gene TRBJ2-3; D may be TRBD1 (6 bases). Germline CDR1 reads DFQATT; CDR2 reads SNEGSKA (reference sequence). The CDR3 runs 14 residues. Deletions cut 3 bases from V and 4 bases from J, with 14 bases between. CDR3 in amino acids: CSASPDRMPDTQYF. The CDR3 region has the DNA TGCAGTGCTAGCCCTGACAGGATGCCAGATACGCAGTATTTT.

This chain connects TRBV30 to TRBJ2-5; possible D gene TRBD2, 6 bases. CDR1 GTSNPN and CDR2 SVGIG come from the germline V gene (reference sequence). With 2 bases removed from V and 4 bases from J, the gap between germline ends came to 17 bases. This CDR3 is built from 15 residues. Here the CDR3 reads CAWSIREYGLETQYF. The CDR3 coding sequence is TGTGCCTGGAGTATCCGGGAGTACGGCCTAGAGACCCAGTACTTC. Based on the CDR3 plus reference TRBV30 and TRBJ2-5, the full variable domain is SQTIHQWPATLVQPVGSPLSLECTVEGTSNPNLYWYRQAAGRGLQLLFYSVGIGQISSEVPQNLSASRPQDRQFILSSKKLLLSDSGFYLCAWSIREYGLETQYFGPGTRLLVL.

This chain joins TRBV19 and TRBJ2-2; 7 nucleotides agree with TRBD1. This CDR3 has 14 amino acids. The trim removed 4 bases at V and 6 bases at J, leaving 5 bases unmatched. The germline V gene encodes CDR1 LNHDA and CDR2 SQIVND (reference sequence). The CDR3 spells CASSTATGSGELFF. The CDR3, as DNA: TGTGCCAGTAGTACGGCGACAGGGTCCGGGGAGCTGTTTTTT.

The V gene is TRBV7-6, the J gene TRBJ2-5; TRBD1 matches 9 bases. V lost 5 bases and J lost 5; bases outside the gene matches: 9. The CDR3 spans 15 residues. Germline loops: CDR1 SGHVS, CDR2 FNYEAQ. CDR3 sequence (DNA): TGTGCCAGCAGCCAGGACAGGGGAGTCGGGGAGACCCAGTACTTC. Its protein product is CASSQDRGVGETQYF.

The chain recombines TRBV29-1 with TRBJ2-7; D possibly matches TRBD1 or TRBD2 (6 bases each). CDR1 is SQVTM, CDR2 ANQGSEA, per germline. Trimming took off 5 bases at V and 4 bases at J, with 9 bases between the two ends. CDR3 length: 11 amino acids. CDR3 amino acids: CSVLGGYEQYF. For the CDR3, the DNA is TGCAGCGTTTTAGGGGGGTACGAGCAGTACTTC.

The chain has TRBV20-1 and TRBJ2-7; D is perhaps TRBD2 (5 bases). V dropped 5 bases and J dropped 3 bases, with 23 bases sitting between them. CDR1 is DFQATT, CDR2 SNEGSKA, per germline (reference sequence). The CDR3 is 16 residues long. CDR3 region: CSAGIDPARALYEQYF. Here the CDR3 DNA reads TGCAGTGCTGGGATTGACCCCGCGAGGGCTCTCTACGAGCAGTACTTC.

This clonotype was picked up a small number of times. The V and J genes are TRBV18 and TRBJ1-2; no reliable D call. The CDR3 has 13 amino acids. The germline V gene has CDR1 KGHSH and CDR2 LQKENI. Trimming stripped 6 bases from V and 2 bases from J, with 10 bases between. The CDR3 region has the DNA TGTGCCAGCTCGCCGGGCCCCAACTATGGCTACACCTTC. Protein sequence: CASSPGPNYGYTF.

This chain links TRBV7-2 with TRBJ2-5, with D hard to call. From germline, CDR1 is SGHTA and CDR2 FQGNSA. The CDR3 is 16 amino acids. The ends were cut back, 5 bases at V and 3 bases at J, with 19 bases in the middle. CDR3 protein: CASSPQRSGVKETQYF. CDR3 DNA: TGTGCCAGCAGCCCCCAACGGTCAGGAGTAAAAGAGACCCAGTACTTC.

The V and J genes are TRBV24-1 and TRBJ2-1; TRBD2 aligns across 9 bases. This CDR3 is built from 17 residues. Trimming at V came to 5 bases and at J to 5 bases, leaving 12 bases not matched to a gene. Germline CDR1 reads KGHDR; CDR2 reads SFDVKD. The CDR3 nucleotides read TGTGCCACCAGTGCCATCCGAGGGCGGGAGGGCGACAATGAGCAGTTCTTC. Amino acids: CATSAIRGREGDNEQFF.

The chain recombines TRBV7-9 with TRBJ1-2; TRBD1 matches at 7 bases. The CDR3 covers 17 residues. Per germline, CDR1 SEHNR and CDR2 FQNEAQ (reference sequence). V shed 5 bases and J 4 bases; nucleotides not matched to a gene: 16. The CDR3 DNA follows: TGTGCCAGCAGCCCCAGTAGGATAGGGGGCGAGGGCTATGGCTACACCTTC. As protein: CASSPSRIGGEGYGYTF. Filled out from reference TRBV7-9 and TRBJ1-2, the complete variable domain reads DTGVSQNPRHKITKRGQNVTFRCDPISEHNRLYWYRQTLGQGPEFLTYFQNEAQLEKSRLLSDRFSAERPKGSFSTLEIQRTEQGDSAMYLCASSPSRIGGEGYGYTFGSGTRLTVV.

This chain joins TRBV6-1 and TRBJ2-6; D unresolved. The CDR3 loop spans 15 amino acids. The ends were cut back, 2 bases at V and 1 base at J, with 6 bases in the middle. Per the germline V gene, CDR1 is MNHNS and CDR2 is SASEGT. The CDR3 DNA reads TGTGCCAGCAGTGAACAGCCGTCTGGGGCCAACGTCCTGACTTTC. This encodes CASSEQPSGANVLTF.

The chain has TRBV6-5 and TRBJ2-3, with a weak D call TRBD2 (5 bases). The CDR3 contains 14 residues. The germline gives CDR1 MNHEY, CDR2 SVGAGI. Trimming stripped 5 bases from V and 0 bases from J, with 9 bases between. The CDR3 region is CASSLPGSTDTQYF. The CDR3 coding sequence is TGTGCCAGCAGTCTACCGGGAAGCACAGATACGCAGTATTTT.

The chain joins TRBV7-9 to TRBJ2-3; D possibly corresponds to TRBD2 (5 bases). V was pared by 5 bases and J by 5 bases, with 14 bases between. CDR1 and CDR2 (germline): SEHNR, FQNEAQ (reference sequence). This CDR3 contains 14 residues. The CDR3 DNA sequence: TGTGCCAGCAGCCCCCCCGGGGTACGAGATACGCAGTATTTT. This encodes CASSPPGVRDTQYF.

V usage is TRBV21-1 and J usage is TRBJ2-7. TRBV21-1 is labeled a pseudogene. The CDR3 contains 12 residues. CDR3 DNA sequence: TGTGCCAGCAGCAACGCAACCTACGAGCAGTACTTC. Its protein is CASSNATYEQYF.

The V and J genes are TRBV6-6 and TRBJ1-2, with D maybe TRBD1 (5 bases). Germline V gene data show CDR1 as MNHNY and CDR2 as SVGAGI (reference sequence). Trimming took 6 bases from V and 2 from J, leaving 10 bases between them. This CDR3 spans 13 amino acids. Here the CDR3 reads CASRLGGNYGYTF. The CDR3 nucleotides are TGTGCCAGCAGATTGGGGGGGAACTATGGCTACACCTTC.